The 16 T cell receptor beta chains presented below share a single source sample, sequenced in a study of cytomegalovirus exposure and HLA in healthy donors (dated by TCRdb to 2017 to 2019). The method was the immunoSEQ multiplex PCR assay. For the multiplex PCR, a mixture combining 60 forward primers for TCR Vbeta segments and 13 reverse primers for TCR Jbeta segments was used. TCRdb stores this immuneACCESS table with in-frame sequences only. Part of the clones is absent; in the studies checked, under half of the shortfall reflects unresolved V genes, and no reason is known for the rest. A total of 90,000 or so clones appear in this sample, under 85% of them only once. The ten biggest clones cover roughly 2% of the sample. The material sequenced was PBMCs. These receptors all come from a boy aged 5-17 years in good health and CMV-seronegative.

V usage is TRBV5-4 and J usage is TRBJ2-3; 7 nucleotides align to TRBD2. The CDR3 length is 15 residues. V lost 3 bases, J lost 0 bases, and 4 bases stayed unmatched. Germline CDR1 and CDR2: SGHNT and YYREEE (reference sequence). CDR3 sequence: CASSWGGPSTDTQYF. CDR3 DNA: TGTGCCAGCAGCTGGGGGGGACCTAGCACAGATACGCAGTATTTT.

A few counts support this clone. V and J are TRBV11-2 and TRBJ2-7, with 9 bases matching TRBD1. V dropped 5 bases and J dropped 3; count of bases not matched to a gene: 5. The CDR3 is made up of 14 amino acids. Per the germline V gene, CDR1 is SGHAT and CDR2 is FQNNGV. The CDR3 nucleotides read TGTGCCAGCAGCCCACAGACAGGGGGCTACGAGCAGTACTTC. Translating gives CASSPQTGGYEQYF.

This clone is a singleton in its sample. The CDR3 loop reads CATKEGALGYTF. CDR3 in DNA: TGTGCCACGAAAGAGGGGGCGCTTGGCTACACCTTC. The chain combines TRBV27 with TRBJ1-2, with TRBD1 matching 7 bases. The CDR3 contains 12 residues. V shed 10 bases, J shed 7 bases, and the junction held 9 bases outside the gene matches. Germline V lookup: CDR1 MNHEY, CDR2 SMNVEV (reference sequence).

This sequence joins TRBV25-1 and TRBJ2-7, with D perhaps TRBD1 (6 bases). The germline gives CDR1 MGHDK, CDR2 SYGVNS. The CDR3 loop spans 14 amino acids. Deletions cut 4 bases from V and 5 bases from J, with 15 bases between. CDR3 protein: CASSAQGGVDEQYF. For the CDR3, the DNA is TGTGCCAGCAGTGCACAGGGTGGCGTTGACGAGCAGTACTTC.

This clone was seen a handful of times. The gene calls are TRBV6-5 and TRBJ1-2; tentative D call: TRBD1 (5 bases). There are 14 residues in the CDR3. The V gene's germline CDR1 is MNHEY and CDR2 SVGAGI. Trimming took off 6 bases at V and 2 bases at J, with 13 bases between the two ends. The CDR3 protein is CASSPGSGNYGYTF. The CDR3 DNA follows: TGTGCCAGCAGCCCAGGGTCAGGGAACTATGGCTACACCTTC.

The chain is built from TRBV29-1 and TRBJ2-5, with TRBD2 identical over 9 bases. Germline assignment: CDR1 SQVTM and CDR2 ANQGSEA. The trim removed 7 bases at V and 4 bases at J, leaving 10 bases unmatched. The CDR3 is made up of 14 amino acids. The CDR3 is CSAQEGRGGETQYF. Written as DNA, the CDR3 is TGCAGCGCCCAAGAGGGGCGGGGGGGAGAGACCCAGTACTTC.

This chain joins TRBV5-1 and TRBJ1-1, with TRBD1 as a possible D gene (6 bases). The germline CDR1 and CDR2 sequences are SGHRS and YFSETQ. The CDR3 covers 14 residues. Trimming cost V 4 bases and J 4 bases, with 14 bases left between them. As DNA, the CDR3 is TGCGCCAGCAGCCCGGAAGGGGGAAGCACTGAAGCTTTCTTT. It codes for CASSPEGGSTEAFF.

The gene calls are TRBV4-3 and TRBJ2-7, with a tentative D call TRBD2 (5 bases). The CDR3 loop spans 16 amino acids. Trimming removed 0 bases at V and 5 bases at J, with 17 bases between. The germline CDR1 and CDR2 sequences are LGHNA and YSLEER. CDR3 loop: CASSQDFISGPHEQYF. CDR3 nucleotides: TGCGCCAGCAGCCAAGATTTTATCAGCGGACCCCACGAGCAGTACTTC.

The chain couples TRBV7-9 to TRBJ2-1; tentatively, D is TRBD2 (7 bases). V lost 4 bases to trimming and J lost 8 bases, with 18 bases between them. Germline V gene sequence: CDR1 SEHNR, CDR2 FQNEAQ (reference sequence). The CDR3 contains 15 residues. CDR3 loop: CASSSGGSSIDEQFF. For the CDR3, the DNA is TGTGCCAGCAGCTCGGGGGGCTCGTCTATCGATGAGCAGTTCTTC.

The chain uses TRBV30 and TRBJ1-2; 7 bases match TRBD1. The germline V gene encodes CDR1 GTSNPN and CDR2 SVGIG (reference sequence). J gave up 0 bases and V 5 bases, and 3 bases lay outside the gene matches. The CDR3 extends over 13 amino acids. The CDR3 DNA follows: TGTGCCTGGCAGGGGGAGACTAACTATGGCTACACCTTC. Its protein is CAWQGETNYGYTF.

CDR3 coding DNA: TGTGCCAGCAGTCTGAGTGAGGACAGGGCCTACGAGCAGTACTTC. This translates into CASSLSEDRAYEQYF. This chain uses TRBV6-5 with TRBJ2-7; 8 nucleotides agree with TRBD1. CDR3 length: 15 amino acids. Germline V gene lookup returns CDR1 MNHEY and CDR2 SVGAGI. J was trimmed by 2 bases and V by 5 bases; bases with no gene match: 8.

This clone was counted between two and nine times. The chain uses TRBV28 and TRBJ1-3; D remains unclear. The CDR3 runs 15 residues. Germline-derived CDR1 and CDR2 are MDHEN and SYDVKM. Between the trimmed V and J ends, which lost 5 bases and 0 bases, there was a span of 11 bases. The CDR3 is CASSDGGVSGNTIYF. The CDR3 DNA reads TGTGCCAGCAGTGATGGCGGGGTCTCTGGAAACACCATATATTTT.

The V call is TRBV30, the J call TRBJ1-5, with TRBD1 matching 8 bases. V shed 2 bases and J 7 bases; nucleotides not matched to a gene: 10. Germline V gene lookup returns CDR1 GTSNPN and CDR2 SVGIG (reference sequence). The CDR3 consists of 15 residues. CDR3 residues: CAWSPGQGTSQPQHF. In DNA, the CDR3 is TGTGCCTGGAGTCCCGGACAGGGAACGTCGCAGCCCCAGCATTTT.

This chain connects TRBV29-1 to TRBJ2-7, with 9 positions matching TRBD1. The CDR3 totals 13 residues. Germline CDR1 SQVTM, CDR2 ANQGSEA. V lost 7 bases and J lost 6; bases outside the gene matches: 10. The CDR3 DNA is TGCAGCGCCTGGGCGGGACAGGGCATCGAGCAGTACTTC. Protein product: CSAWAGQGIEQYF.

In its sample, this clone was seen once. CDR3 residues: CASSNGANEKLFF. The CDR3 DNA is TGTGCCAGTTCAAACGGGGCTAATGAAAAACTGTTTTTT. The chain is built from TRBV6-5 and TRBJ1-4; D remains unclear. Germline lookup yields CDR1 MNHEY and CDR2 SVGAGI. V lost 9 bases to trimming and J lost 3 bases, with 11 bases between them. The CDR3 totals 13 residues.

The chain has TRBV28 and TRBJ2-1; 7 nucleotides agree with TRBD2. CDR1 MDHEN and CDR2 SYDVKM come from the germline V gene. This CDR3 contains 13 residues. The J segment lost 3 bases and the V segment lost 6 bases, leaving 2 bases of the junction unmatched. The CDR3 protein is CASRSGIYNEQFF. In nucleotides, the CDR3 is TGTGCCAGCAGGAGCGGGATCTACAATGAGCAGTTCTTC. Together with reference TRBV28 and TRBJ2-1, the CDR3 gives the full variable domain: DVKVTQSSRYLVKRTGEKVFLECVQDMDHENMFWYRQDPGLGLRLIYFSYDVKMKEKGDIPEGYSVSREKKERFSLILESASTNQTSMYLCASRSGIYNEQFFGPGTRLTVL.